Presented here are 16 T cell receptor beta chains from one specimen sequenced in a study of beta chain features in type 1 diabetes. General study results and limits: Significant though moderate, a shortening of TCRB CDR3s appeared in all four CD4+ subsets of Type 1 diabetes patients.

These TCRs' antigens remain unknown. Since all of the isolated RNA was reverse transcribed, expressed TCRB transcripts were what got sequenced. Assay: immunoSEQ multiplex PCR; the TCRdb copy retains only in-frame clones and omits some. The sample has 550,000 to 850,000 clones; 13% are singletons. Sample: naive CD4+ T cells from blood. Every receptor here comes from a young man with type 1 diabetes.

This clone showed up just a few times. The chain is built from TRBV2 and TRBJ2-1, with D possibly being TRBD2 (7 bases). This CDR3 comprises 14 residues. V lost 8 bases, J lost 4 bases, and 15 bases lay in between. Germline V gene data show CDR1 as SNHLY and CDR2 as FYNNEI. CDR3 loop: CASLGGGNYNEQFF. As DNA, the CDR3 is TGTGCCAGCCTGGGAGGGGGTAATTACAATGAGCAGTTCTTC.

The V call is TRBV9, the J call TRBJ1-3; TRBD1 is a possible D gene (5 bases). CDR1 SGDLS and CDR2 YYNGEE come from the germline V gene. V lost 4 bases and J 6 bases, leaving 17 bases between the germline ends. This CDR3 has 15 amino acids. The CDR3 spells CASSRLEGPINTIYF. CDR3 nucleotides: TGTGCCAGCAGCCGTCTTGAGGGGCCTATAAACACCATATATTTT.

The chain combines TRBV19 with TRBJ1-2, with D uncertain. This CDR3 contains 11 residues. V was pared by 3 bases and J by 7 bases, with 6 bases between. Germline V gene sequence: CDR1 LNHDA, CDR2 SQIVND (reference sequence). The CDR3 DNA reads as TGTGCCAGTAGTATTCAAGGTGGCTACACCTTC. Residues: CASSIQGGYTF.

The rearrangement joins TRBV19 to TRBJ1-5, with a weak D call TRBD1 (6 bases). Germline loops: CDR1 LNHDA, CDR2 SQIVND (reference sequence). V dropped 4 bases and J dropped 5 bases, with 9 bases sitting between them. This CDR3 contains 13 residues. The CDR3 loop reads CASSTYRDQPQHF. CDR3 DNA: TGTGCCAGTAGTACGTACAGGGATCAGCCCCAGCATTTT.

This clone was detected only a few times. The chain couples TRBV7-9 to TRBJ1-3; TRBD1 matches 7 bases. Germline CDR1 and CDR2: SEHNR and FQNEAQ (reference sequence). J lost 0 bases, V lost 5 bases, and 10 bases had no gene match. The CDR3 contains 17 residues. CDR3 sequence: CASSKGQLISSGNTIYF. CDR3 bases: TGTGCCAGCAGCAAGGGACAGCTAATCAGCTCTGGAAACACCATATATTTT.

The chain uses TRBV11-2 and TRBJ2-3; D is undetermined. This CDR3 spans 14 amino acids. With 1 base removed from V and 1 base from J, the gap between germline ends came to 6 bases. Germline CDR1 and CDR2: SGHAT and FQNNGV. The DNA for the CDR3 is TGTGCCAGCAGCTTAGGGAGCCGCACAGATACGCAGTATTTT. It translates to CASSLGSRTDTQYF.

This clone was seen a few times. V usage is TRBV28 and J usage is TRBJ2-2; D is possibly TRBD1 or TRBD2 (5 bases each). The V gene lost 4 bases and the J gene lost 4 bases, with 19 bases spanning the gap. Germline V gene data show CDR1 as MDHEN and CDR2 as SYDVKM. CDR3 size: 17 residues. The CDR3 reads CASSSPSVGTSTGELFF. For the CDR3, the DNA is TGTGCCAGCAGTTCCCCCTCGGTAGGGACGAGCACCGGGGAGCTGTTTTTT.

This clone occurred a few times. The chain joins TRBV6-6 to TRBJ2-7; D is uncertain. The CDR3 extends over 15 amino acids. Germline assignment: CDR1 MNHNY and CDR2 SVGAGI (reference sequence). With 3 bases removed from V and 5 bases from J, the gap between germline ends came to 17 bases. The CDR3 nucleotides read TGTGCCAGCAGTTATCCGAAAGGGATTAGCCACGAGCAGTACTTC. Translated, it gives CASSYPKGISHEQYF.

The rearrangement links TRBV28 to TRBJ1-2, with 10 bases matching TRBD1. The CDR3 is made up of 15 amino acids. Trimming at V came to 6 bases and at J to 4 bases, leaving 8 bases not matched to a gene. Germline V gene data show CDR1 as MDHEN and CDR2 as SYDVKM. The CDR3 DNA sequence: TGTGCCAGCAGCACGGGACAGGGGTACAGCTATGGCTACACCTTC. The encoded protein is CASSTGQGYSYGYTF.

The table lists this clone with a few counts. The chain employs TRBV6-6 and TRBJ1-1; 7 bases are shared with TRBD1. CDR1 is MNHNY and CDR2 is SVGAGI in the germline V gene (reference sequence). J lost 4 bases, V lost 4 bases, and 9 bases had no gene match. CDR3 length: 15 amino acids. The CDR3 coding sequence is TGTGCCAGCAGTTCCGCCCCCGCAGGGGGCACTGAAGCTTTCTTT. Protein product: CASSSAPAGGTEAFF.

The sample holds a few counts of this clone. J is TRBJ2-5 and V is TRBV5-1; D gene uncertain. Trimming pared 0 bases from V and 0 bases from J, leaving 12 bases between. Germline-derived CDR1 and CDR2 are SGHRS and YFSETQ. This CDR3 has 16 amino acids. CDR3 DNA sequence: TGCGCCAGCAGCTTGGCTTCGCAGACCTACCAAGAGACCCAGTACTTC. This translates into CASSLASQTYQETQYF.

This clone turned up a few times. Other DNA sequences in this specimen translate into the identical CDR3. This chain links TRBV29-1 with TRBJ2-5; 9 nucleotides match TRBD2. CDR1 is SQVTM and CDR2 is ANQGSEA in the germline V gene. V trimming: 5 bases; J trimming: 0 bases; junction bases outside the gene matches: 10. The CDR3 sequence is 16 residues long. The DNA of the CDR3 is TGCAGCGTTTTAACGCTAGCGGGGCCCCACCAAGAGACCCAGTACTTC. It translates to CSVLTLAGPHQETQYF.

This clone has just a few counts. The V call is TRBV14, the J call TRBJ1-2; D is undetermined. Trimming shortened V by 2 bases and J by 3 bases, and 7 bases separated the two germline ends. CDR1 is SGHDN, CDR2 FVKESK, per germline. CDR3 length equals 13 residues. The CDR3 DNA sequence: TGTGCCAGCAGCCAACAGGTCGACTATGGCTACACCTTC. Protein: CASSQQVDYGYTF.

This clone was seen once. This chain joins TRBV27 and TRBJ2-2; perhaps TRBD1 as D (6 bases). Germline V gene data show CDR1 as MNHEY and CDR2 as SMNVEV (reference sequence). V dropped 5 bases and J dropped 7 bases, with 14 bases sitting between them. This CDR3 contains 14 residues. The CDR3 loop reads CASSIQGTIGELFF. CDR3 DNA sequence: TGTGCCAGCAGTATACAAGGGACAATCGGGGAGCTGTTTTTT.

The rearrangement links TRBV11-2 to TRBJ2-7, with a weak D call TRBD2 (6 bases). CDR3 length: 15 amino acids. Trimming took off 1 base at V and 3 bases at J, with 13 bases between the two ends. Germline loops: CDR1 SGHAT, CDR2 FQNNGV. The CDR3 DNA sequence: TGTGCCAGCAGCTTAGGATGGGGGGTCTACTACGAGCAGTACTTC. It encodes CASSLGWGVYYEQYF. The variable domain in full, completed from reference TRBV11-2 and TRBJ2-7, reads EAGVAQSPRYKIIEKRQSVAFWCNPISGHATLYWYQQILGQGPKLLIQFQNNGVVDDSQLPKDRFSAERLKGVDSTLKIQPAKLEDSAVYLCASSLGWGVYYEQYFGPGTRLTVT.

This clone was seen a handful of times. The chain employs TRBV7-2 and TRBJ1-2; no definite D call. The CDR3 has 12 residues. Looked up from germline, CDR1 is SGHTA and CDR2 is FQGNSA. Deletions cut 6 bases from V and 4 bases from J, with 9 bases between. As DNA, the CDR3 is TGTGCCAGCAGTATCGTGTCCTATGGCTACACCTTC. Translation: CASSIVSYGYTF. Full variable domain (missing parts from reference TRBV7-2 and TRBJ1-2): GAGVSQSPSNKVTEKGKDVELRCDPISGHTALYWYRQSLGQGLEFLIYFQGNSAPDKSGLPSDRFSAERTGGSVSTLTIQRTQQEDSAVYLCASSIVSYGYTFGSGTRLTVV.